One sample yielded the 26 T cell receptor beta chains listed below, sequenced in a study of blood T cell repertoires in COVID-19. Sequencing was performed with immunoSEQ multiplex PCR; in TCRdb, only in-frame clones are kept and a portion is missing. The profile shows 200,000 to 300,000 clones, roughly nine tenths of them singletons. Input material: peripheral blood. The origin of the receptors is a woman aged 55 to 70 who had recovered from COVID-19.

The rearrangement uses TRBV5-4 and TRBJ2-2, with unresolved D. The CDR3 covers 14 residues. V lost 2 bases and J 4 bases, leaving 9 bases between the germline ends. Germline V lookup: CDR1 SGHNT, CDR2 YYREEE (reference sequence). Here the CDR3 reads CASSFVSSTGELFF. The CDR3 bases are TGTGCCAGCAGCTTCGTTTCGTCCACCGGGGAGCTGTTTTTT.

The rearrangement uses TRBV4-1 and TRBJ1-2, with D perhaps TRBD1 (6 bases). Germline V gene sequence: CDR1 MGHRA, CDR2 YSYEKL. The CDR3 extends over 15 amino acids. Trimming took 3 bases from V and 0 from J, leaving 11 bases between them. CDR3 in DNA: TGCGCCAGCAGCCAGCCGACAGGACCTAACTATGGCTACACCTTC. It yields the protein CASSQPTGPNYGYTF.

The J gene is TRBJ2-7, the V gene TRBV28; D not certain. Trimming removed 3 bases at V and 1 base at J, with 13 bases between. CDR3 length: 15 residues. CDR1 and CDR2 from the germline V gene are MDHEN and SYDVKM. The CDR3 loop is CASSFLLSRSYEQYF. DNA for the CDR3: TGTGCCAGCAGTTTCCTATTGAGTCGTTCCTACGAGCAGTACTTC.

The chain employs TRBV6-4 and TRBJ2-2; TRBD2 matches 7 bases. The CDR3 runs to 14 residues. The junction had 0 bases not matched to a gene; V was cut back by 0 bases and J by 5 bases. Germline-derived CDR1 and CDR2 are MRHNA and SNTAGT. The CDR3 coding sequence is TGTGCCAGCAGTGACTCGGGGGGGACCGGGGAGCTGTTTTTT. Translated: CASSDSGGTGELFF.

The chain is built from TRBV27 and TRBJ2-3; D is perhaps TRBD2 (6 bases). V was cut by 4 bases and J by 4 bases, with 24 bases left in between. There are 18 residues in the CDR3. Germline V gene lookup returns CDR1 MNHEY and CDR2 SMNVEV (reference sequence). Here the CDR3 reads CASSSPSRSRLGSDTQYF. For the CDR3, the DNA is TGTGCCAGCAGTTCCCCCTCCCGATCGCGACTAGGCTCAGATACGCAGTATTTT.

The chain couples TRBV10-2 to TRBJ2-7; no clear D. The CDR3 sequence is 11 residues long. The V gene lost 8 bases and the J gene lost 9 bases, with 14 bases spanning the gap. In germline, CDR1 is WSHSY, CDR2 SAAADI. CDR3 loop: CASADFTGQYF. CDR3 in DNA: TGCGCCAGCGCGGATTTTACTGGGCAGTACTTC.

This clone showed up just once. V is TRBV10-3 and J is TRBJ2-5; 7 nucleotides align to TRBD2. V shed 5 bases, J shed 5 bases, and the junction held 17 bases outside the gene matches. Germline values: CDR1 ENHRY, CDR2 SYGVKD. The CDR3 is 17 residues long. CDR3 in amino acids: CAISPGGGRTGGETQYF. CDR3 nucleotide sequence: TGTGCCATCAGTCCCGGGGGAGGGAGGACGGGCGGGGAGACCCAGTACTTC.

CDR3 in DNA: TGTGCCAGCAGCCCCGGACGGGGCACTGAAGCTTTCTTT. Translated: CASSPGRGTEAFF. V is TRBV11-2 and J is TRBJ1-1; D call uncertain. The CDR3 covers 13 residues. Germline CDR1 is SGHAT and CDR2 is FQNNGV. The V end was cut by 5 bases, the J end by 4 bases, with 11 bases between.

This sequence joins TRBV7-3 and TRBJ2-3; 8 nucleotides line up with TRBD2. The CDR3 consists of 15 residues. The V gene's germline CDR1 is SGHTA and CDR2 FQGTGA. V lost 5 bases, J lost 6 bases, and 10 bases stayed unmatched. CDR3 DNA sequence: TGTGCCAGCAGCCCCCTGGCGGGGGGATACGATACGCAGTATTTT. This codes for CASSPLAGGYDTQYF.

The J gene is TRBJ1-4, the V gene TRBV7-8; D is unresolved. The CDR3 length is 16 residues. The V end lost 3 bases, the J end lost 7 bases, and 18 bases lay between the germline ends. The germline CDR1 and CDR2 sequences are SGHVS and FQNEAQ. This CDR3 is CASSLEPPAVGEKLFF. The CDR3 DNA follows: TGTGCCAGCAGCTTGGAGCCTCCGGCTGTCGGTGAAAAACTGTTTTTT.

The chain uses TRBV28 and TRBJ1-6; D may be TRBD1 (5 bases). Germline V lookup: CDR1 MDHEN, CDR2 SYDVKM. This CDR3 contains 14 residues. V lost 7 bases to trimming and J lost 10 bases, with 17 bases between them. In DNA form, the CDR3 reads TGTGCCAGCACCTCGGGGGGGGACGGGTCACCCCTCCACTTT. Its protein product is CASTSGGDGSPLHF.

The CDR3 loop reads CASSRGQGADGYTF. CDR3 nucleotides: TGTGCCAGCAGCCGGGGACAGGGGGCGGATGGCTACACCTTC. This chain connects TRBV5-4 to TRBJ1-2, with TRBD1 matching 12 bases. Unmatched junction bases numbered 4, after V lost 4 bases and J lost 6 bases. Germline CDR1 reads SGHNT; CDR2 reads YYREEE (reference sequence). The CDR3 loop spans 14 amino acids. Using reference TRBV5-4 and TRBJ1-2 for the parts outside the CDR3, the full variable domain is ETGVTQSPTHLIKTRGQQVTLRCSSQSGHNTVSWYQQALGQGPQFIFQYYREEENGRGNFPPRFSGLQFPNYSSELNVNALELDDSALYLCASSRGQGADGYTFGSGTRLTVV.

V usage is TRBV4-1 and J usage is TRBJ2-1; 9 nucleotides align to TRBD1. This CDR3 region has 16 residues. Per the germline V gene, CDR1 is MGHRA and CDR2 is YSYEKL. V lost 3 bases, J lost 10 bases, and 13 bases stayed unmatched. The CDR3 reads CASSQNTRTGVSEQFF. The CDR3 nucleotides read TGCGCCAGCAGCCAGAATACCCGGACAGGGGTTTCGGAGCAGTTCTTC.

The rearrangement uses TRBV11-2 and TRBJ2-7, with 7 bases identical to TRBD2. CDR1 is SGHAT, CDR2 FQNNGV, per germline. The CDR3 covers 15 residues. V shed 3 bases and J 3 bases; nucleotides not matched to a gene: 8. The CDR3 spells CASSFGGVGVYEQYF. CDR3 in DNA: TGTGCCAGCAGCTTTGGGGGGGTAGGAGTCTACGAGCAGTACTTC.

For this clone: An end of the junction differs from the germline gene, which may be a read error. The rearrangement links TRBV7-7 to TRBJ2-1, with 7 bases fitting TRBD1. CDR3 length: 15 residues. CDR1 is SSHAT and CDR2 is FNYEAQ in the germline V gene (reference sequence). CDR3 amino acids: CASSLRAGGQDEQFF. Here the CDR3 DNA reads TGTGCTAGCAGCTTAAGGGCAGGGGGTCAGGATGAGCAGTTCTTC.

CDR3 loop: CASSPGSTYNEQFF. The CDR3 bases are TGTGCCAGCTCCCCCGGGAGTACCTACAATGAGCAGTTCTTC. The chain recombines TRBV9 with TRBJ2-1, with D possibly being TRBD2 (6 bases). In germline, CDR1 is SGDLS, CDR2 YYNGEE. CDR3 length equals 14 residues. V lost 7 bases to trimming and J lost 2 bases, with 13 bases between them.

V gene TRBV6-2 or TRBV6-3 combines with J gene TRBJ2-2; D is perhaps TRBD1 (6 bases). The CDR3 runs 17 residues. The ends were cut back, 2 bases at V and 3 bases at J, with 16 bases in the middle. The germline V gene encodes CDR1 MNHEY and CDR2 SVGEGT. The CDR3 region has the DNA TGTGCCAGCAGTTACGAACCGGGGACATATGACACCGGGGAGCTGTTTTTT. Encoded protein: CASSYEPGTYDTGELFF.

The chain couples TRBV20-1 to TRBJ2-7, with D unresolved. Trimming removed 2 bases from V and 9 bases from J, with 11 bases in between. The CDR3 has 11 amino acids. Germline V CDR1 and CDR2: DFQATT, SNEGSKA (reference sequence). The CDR3 DNA sequence: TGCAGTGCTAGAACATCCGGCGGGCAGTACTTC. It translates to CSARTSGGQYF.

The rearrangement links TRBV28 to TRBJ1-5; D might be TRBD1 (5 bases). Deletions cut 2 bases from V and 1 base from J, with 9 bases between. Per the germline V gene, CDR1 is MDHEN and CDR2 is SYDVKM. CDR3 length: 15 amino acids. CDR3 sequence (DNA): TGTGCCAGCAGTTTAGCAGGGTACAGCAATCAGCCCCAGCATTTT. This sequence encodes CASSLAGYSNQPQHF.

The V gene is TRBV28, the J gene TRBJ2-7; 7 bases fit TRBD1. From germline, CDR1 is MDHEN and CDR2 SYDVKM. This CDR3 comprises 18 residues. The V segment lost 7 bases and the J segment 2 bases; nucleotides outside the gene matches: 20. DNA for the CDR3: TGTGCCAGCAATGGTGTAGGGGGCCCTACCCCTTTTACCTACGAGCAGTACTTC. It codes for CASNGVGGPTPFTYEQYF.

V is TRBV5-1 and J is TRBJ1-2, with 7 bases lining up with TRBD1. V trimming: 0 bases; J trimming: 1 base; junction bases outside the gene matches: 6. CDR1 and CDR2 from the germline V gene are SGHRS and YFSETQ. The CDR3 has 16 residues. The CDR3 sequence is CASSLEGDSLNYGYTF. The CDR3, as DNA: TGCGCCAGCAGCTTGGAGGGGGACAGCCTTAACTATGGCTACACCTTC.

The chain carries TRBV2 and TRBJ2-3; TRBD2 might be the D (6 bases). There are 12 residues in the CDR3. The germline V gene has CDR1 SNHLY and CDR2 FYNNEI. The ends were cut back, 7 bases at V and 5 bases at J, with 10 bases in the middle. The CDR3 sequence is CASMGSGDTQYF. DNA for the CDR3: TGTGCCAGCATGGGTAGCGGAGATACGCAGTATTTT.

This rearrangement joins TRBV19 to TRBJ1-1; D is possibly TRBD1 (5 bases). The CDR3 spans 14 residues. The V gene lost 4 bases and the J gene lost 4 bases, with 13 bases spanning the gap. Germline lookup yields CDR1 LNHDA and CDR2 SQIVND (reference sequence). The CDR3 loop is CASSRGNRGTEAFF. CDR3 sequence (DNA): TGTGCCAGTAGTAGGGGAAATAGGGGCACTGAAGCTTTCTTT.

This clone was counted between two and nine times. This chain links TRBV9 with TRBJ1-5, with 7 bases that match TRBD1. The CDR3 contains 14 residues. Germline V gives CDR1 SGDLS, CDR2 YYNGEE. The J segment lost 5 bases and the V segment lost 4 bases, leaving 6 bases of the junction unmatched. This CDR3 reads CASSTAQGDQPQHF. The CDR3 DNA sequence: TGTGCCAGCAGCACCGCTCAGGGGGATCAGCCCCAGCATTTT.

This clone was observed a handful of times. V and J are TRBV28 and TRBJ2-5; D ambiguous. The CDR3 spans 14 residues. The ends were cut back, 2 bases at V and 4 bases at J, with 11 bases in the middle. From germline, CDR1 is MDHEN and CDR2 SYDVKM. In DNA, the CDR3 is TGTGCCAGCAGTTTAGTAAGAGGTCGAGAGACCCAGTACTTC. It yields the protein CASSLVRGRETQYF.

J is TRBJ1-1 and V is TRBV19, with 7 bases aligning to TRBD1. Germline assignment: CDR1 LNHDA and CDR2 SQIVND (reference sequence). V lost 10 bases and J lost 1; bases outside the gene matches: 12. The CDR3 contains 15 residues. CDR3 region: CATKTGMSRNTEAFF. Here the CDR3 DNA reads TGTGCCACCAAGACAGGGATGAGCCGGAACACTGAAGCTTTCTTT.